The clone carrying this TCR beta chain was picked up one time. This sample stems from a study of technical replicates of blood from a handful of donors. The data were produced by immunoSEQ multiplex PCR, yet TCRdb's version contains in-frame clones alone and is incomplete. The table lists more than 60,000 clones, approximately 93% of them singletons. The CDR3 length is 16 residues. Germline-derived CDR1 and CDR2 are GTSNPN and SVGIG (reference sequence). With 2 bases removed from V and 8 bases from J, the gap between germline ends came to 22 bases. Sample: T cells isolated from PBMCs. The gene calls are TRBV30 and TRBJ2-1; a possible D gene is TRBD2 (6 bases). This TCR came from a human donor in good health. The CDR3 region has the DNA TGTGCCTGGAGTACCTTCCGGGACTCCCTTGTCGATGAGCAGTTCTTC. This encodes CAWSTFRDSLVDEQFF.